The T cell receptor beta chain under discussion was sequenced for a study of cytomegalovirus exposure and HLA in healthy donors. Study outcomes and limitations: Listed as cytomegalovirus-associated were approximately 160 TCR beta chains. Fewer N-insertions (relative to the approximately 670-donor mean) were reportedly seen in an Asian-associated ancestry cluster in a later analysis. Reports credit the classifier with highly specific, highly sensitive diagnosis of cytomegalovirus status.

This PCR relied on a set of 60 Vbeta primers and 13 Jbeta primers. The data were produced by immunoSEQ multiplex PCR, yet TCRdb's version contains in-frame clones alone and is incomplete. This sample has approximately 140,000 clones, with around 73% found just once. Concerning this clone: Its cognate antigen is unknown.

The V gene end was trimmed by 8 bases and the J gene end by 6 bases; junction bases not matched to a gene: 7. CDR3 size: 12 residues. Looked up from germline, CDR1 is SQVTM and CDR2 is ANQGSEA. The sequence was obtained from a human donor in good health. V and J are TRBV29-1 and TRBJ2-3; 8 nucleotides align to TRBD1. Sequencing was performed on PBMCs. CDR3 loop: CSSNRGTDTQYF. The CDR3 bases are TGCAGCTCAAACAGGGGGACGGATACGCAGTATTTT.